These 10 T cell receptor beta chains share one sample of origin, sequenced in a study of response to subunit inactivated influenza vaccine. TCRdb re-derived calls from the RT-PCR reads in MiXCR, one entry per CDR3 protein. The sample has about 700,000 distinct CDR3 sequences, 12% to 15% seen once. This specimen consisted of PBMCs from blood, obtained approximately 15 days before vaccination. The receptors here all came from a man aged 50-60 years who received an inactivated influenza vaccine.

This clonotype was seen more than once but under ten times. This chain connects TRBV7-2 to TRBJ1-3; D might be TRBD1 (5 bases). CDR3 length equals 16 residues. Germline-derived CDR1 and CDR2 are SGHTA and FQGNSA. V dropped 0 bases and J dropped 0 bases, with 9 bases sitting between them. The chain's CDR3 is CASSLAGLSSGNTIYF. For the CDR3, the DNA is TGTGCCAGCAGCTTAGCGGGACTGAGCTCTGGAAACACCATATATTTT.

This clonotype was picked up a small number of times. The chain is built from TRBV25-1 and TRBJ2-6, with TRBD1 matching over 9 bases. This CDR3 is built from 18 residues. The V gene's germline CDR1 is MGHDK and CDR2 SYGVNS. V shed 5 bases and J 0 bases; nucleotides not matched to a gene: 8. CDR3 amino acids: CASSSWDREISGANVLTF. The CDR3 coding sequence is TGTGCCAGCAGTTCATGGGACAGGGAAATCTCTGGGGCCAACGTCCTGACTTTC.

This clonotype occurred a few times. This chain links TRBV4-1 with TRBJ2-3; unclear D gene. This CDR3 region has 14 residues. CDR1 and CDR2 (germline): MGHRA, YSYEKL. Trimming shortened V by 8 bases and J by 1 base, and 13 bases separated the two germline ends. CDR3 coding DNA: TGCGCCAGCTCCACTGACACCGGCACAGATACGCAGTATTTT. Protein: CASSTDTGTDTQYF.

The chain combines TRBV30 with TRBJ2-6; D could derive from TRBD1 or TRBD2 (5 bases each). Germline V gene data show CDR1 as GTSNPN and CDR2 as SVGIG (reference sequence). V was cut by 2 bases and J by 4 bases, with 9 bases left in between. This CDR3 spans 14 amino acids. The CDR3 region is CAWSLGVGANVLTF. CDR3 nucleotides: TGTGCCTGGAGTCTGGGGGTGGGGGCCAACGTCCTGACTTTC.

This clonotype occurred many times. The chain links TRBV5-4 to TRBJ2-5; the match to TRBD1 covers 8 bases. V was clipped by 4 bases and J by 9 bases; unmatched bases: 8. The CDR3 covers 13 residues. Germline CDR1 and CDR2: SGHNT and YYREEE (reference sequence). The CDR3 DNA reads as TGTGCCAGCAGCACGGGACAGGTTGAGGCCCAGTACTTC. Translated: CASSTGQVEAQYF.

This clonotype was picked up a small number of times. V and J are TRBV7-6 and TRBJ1-1, with D possibly matching TRBD1 (6 bases). The CDR3 is made up of 13 amino acids. Germline V gene lookup returns CDR1 SGHVS and CDR2 FNYEAQ. The V and J ends lost 0 bases and 7 bases respectively, with 9 bases between them. The CDR3 DNA reads TGTGCCAGCAGCTTAGCAGGGGGAAATGAAGCTTTCTTT. Translated, it gives CASSLAGGNEAFF.

This clonotype was counted many times. The chain uses TRBV6-2 or TRBV6-3 and TRBJ2-1; D not resolved. Germline-derived CDR1 and CDR2 are MNHEY and SVGEGT. The ends were cut back, 2 bases at V and 10 bases at J, with 12 bases in the middle. The CDR3 is made up of 13 amino acids. This chain's CDR3 is CASSYDTAREQFF. The CDR3 DNA is TGTGCCAGCAGTTACGATACAGCCAGGGAGCAGTTCTTC.

V and J are TRBV5-6 and TRBJ2-6; tentatively, D is TRBD1 (7 bases). The CDR3 length is 17 residues. Trimming shortened V by 0 bases and J by 4 bases, and 14 bases separated the two germline ends. Germline CDR1 reads SGHDT; CDR2 reads YYEEEE. Here the CDR3 reads CASSLAGRGAGANVLTF. CDR3 in DNA: TGTGCCAGCAGCTTGGCCGGCAGGGGGGCAGGGGCCAACGTCCTGACTTTC.

This clonotype was recorded a few times. The V call is TRBV7-2, the J call TRBJ2-4, with D perhaps TRBD1 (6 bases). The germline V gene has CDR1 SGHTA and CDR2 FQGNSA. This CDR3 comprises 12 residues. V was pared by 5 bases and J by 12 bases, with 14 bases between. CDR3: CASSAGQLNQYF. In DNA form, the CDR3 reads TGTGCCAGCAGCGCAGGACAGTTAAATCAGTACTTC.

This clonotype has a handful of counts. The rearrangement joins TRBV28 to TRBJ1-5, with D possibly matching TRBD1 (5 bases). Germline V CDR1 and CDR2: MDHEN, SYDVKM. The CDR3 extends over 13 amino acids. Trimming stripped 8 bases from V and 6 bases from J, with 14 bases between. This chain's CDR3 is CASVQGPGQPQHF. The CDR3, as DNA: TGTGCCAGCGTTCAGGGTCCGGGTCAGCCCCAGCATTTT.